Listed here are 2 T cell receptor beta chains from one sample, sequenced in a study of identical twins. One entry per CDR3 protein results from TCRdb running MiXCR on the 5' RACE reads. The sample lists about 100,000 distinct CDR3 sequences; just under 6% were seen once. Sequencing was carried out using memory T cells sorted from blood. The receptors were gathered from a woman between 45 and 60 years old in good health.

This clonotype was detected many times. CDR3 bases: TGTGCCAGCAGTTTCTCGACAGATTATTACAATGAGCAGTTCTTC. Residues: CASSFSTDYYNEQFF. This chain joins TRBV27 and TRBJ2-1, with D perhaps TRBD1 (5 bases). Germline V gives CDR1 MNHEY, CDR2 SMNVEV (reference sequence). The CDR3 sequence is 15 residues long. V lost 3 bases to trimming and J lost 4 bases, with 13 bases between them.

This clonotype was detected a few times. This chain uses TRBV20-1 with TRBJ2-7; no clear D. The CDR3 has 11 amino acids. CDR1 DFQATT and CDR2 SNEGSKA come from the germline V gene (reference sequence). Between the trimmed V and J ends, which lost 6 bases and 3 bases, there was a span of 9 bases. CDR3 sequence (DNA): TGCAGTGCGGCGCGCGACTACGAGCAGTACTTC. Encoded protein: CSAARDYEQYF.